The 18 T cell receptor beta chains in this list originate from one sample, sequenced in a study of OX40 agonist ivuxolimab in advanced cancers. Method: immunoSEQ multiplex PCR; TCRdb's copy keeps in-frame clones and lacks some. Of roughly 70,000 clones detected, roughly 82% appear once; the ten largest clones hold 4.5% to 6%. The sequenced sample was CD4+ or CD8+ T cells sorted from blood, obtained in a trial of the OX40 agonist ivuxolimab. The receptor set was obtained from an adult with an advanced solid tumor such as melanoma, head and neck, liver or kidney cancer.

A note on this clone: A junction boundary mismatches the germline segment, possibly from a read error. The CDR3 sequence is CASSSGTSGTNPF. DNA of the CDR3: TGTGCCAGCAGCTCAGGGACTAGCGGCACCAACCCCTTC. The V call is TRBV6-8, the J call TRBJ2-7, with 11 nucleotides matching TRBD2. This CDR3 contains 13 residues. Germline-derived CDR1 and CDR2 are MNHGY and SAAAGT.

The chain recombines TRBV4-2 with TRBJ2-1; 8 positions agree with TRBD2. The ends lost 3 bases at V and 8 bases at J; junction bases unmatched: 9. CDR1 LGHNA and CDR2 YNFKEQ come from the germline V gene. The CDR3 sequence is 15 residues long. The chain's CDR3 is CASSHSSGTLDEQFF. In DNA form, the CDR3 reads TGTGCCAGCAGCCATAGTAGCGGGACTCTAGATGAGCAGTTCTTC.

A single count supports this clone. The CDR3 here is CASSKALRGRISGNTIYF. The CDR3 DNA reads as TGTGCCAGCAGCAAAGCTTTGAGAGGGCGTATCTCTGGAAACACCATATATTTT. The chain has TRBV21-1 and TRBJ1-3. TRBV21-1 is annotated as a pseudogene. This CDR3 region has 18 residues.

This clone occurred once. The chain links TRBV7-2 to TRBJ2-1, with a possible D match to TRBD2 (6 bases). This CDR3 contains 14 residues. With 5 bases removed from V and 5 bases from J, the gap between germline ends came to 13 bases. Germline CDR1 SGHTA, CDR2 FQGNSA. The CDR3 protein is CASSPWGVDNEQFF. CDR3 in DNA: TGTGCCAGCAGCCCCTGGGGGGTCGACAATGAGCAGTTCTTC.

Written as DNA, the CDR3 is TGCGCCAGCAAGCTTGTCTGGGGCACCGTGGGGGAGCAGTACTTC. The encoded protein is CASKLVWGTVGEQYF. The J gene is TRBJ2-7, the V gene TRBV5-1; D is perhaps TRBD1 (5 bases). Trimming left V 6 bases short and J 7 bases short, with 23 bases between. Germline V gives CDR1 SGHRS, CDR2 YFSETQ. The CDR3 runs 15 residues.

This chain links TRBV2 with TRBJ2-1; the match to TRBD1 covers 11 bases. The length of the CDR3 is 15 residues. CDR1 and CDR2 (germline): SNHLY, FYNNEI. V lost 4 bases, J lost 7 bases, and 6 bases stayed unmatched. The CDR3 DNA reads TGTGCCAGCAGTGTTACCGGGACAGGGGGGAATGAGCAGTTCTTC. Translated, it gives CASSVTGTGGNEQFF.

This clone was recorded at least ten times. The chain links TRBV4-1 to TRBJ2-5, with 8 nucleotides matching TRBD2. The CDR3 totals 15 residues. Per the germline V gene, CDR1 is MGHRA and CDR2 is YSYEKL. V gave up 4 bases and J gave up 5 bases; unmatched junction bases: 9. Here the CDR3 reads CASSPPGLVRETQYF. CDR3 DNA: TGCGCCAGCAGCCCGCCGGGACTAGTGCGGGAGACCCAGTACTTC.

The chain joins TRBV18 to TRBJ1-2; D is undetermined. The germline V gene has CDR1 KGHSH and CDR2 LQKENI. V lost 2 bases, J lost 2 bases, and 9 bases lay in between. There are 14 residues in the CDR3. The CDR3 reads CASSPNGENYGYTF. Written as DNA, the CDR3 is TGTGCCAGCTCACCAAATGGTGAGAACTATGGCTACACCTTC. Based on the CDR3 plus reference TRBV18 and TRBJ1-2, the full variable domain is NAGVMQNPRHLVRRRGQEARLRCSPMKGHSHVYWYRQLPEEGLKFMVYLQKENIIDESGMPKERFSAEFPKEGPSILRIQQVVRGDSAAYFCASSPNGENYGYTFGSGTRLTVV.

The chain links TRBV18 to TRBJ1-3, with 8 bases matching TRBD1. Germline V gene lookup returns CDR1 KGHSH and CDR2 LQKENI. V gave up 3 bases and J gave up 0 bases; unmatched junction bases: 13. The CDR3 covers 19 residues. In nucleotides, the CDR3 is TGTGCCAGCTCACCGAGGGCAGGGGGCTTTCTCATCTCTGGAAACACCATATATTTT. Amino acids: CASSPRAGGFLISGNTIYF.

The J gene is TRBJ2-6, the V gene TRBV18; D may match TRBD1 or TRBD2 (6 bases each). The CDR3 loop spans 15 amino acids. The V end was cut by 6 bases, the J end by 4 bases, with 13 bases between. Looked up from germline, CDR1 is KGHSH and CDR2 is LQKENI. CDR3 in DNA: TGTGCCAGCTCTCAAGGGGGGCGCGGGGCCAACGTCCTGACTTTC. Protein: CASSQGGRGANVLTF.

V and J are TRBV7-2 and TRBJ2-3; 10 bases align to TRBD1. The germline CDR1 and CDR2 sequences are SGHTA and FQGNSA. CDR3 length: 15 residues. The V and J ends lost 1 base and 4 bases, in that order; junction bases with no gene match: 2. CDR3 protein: CASSLEGTGADTQYF. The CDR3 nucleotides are TGTGCCAGCAGCTTAGAAGGGACAGGGGCAGATACGCAGTATTTT.

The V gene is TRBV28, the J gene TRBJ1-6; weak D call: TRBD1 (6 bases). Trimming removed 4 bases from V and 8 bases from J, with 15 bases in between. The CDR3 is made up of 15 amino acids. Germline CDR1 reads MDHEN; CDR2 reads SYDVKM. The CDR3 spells CASSSPGQGDSPLHF. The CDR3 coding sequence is TGTGCCAGCAGTTCTCCGGGACAAGGGGATTCACCCCTCCACTTT.

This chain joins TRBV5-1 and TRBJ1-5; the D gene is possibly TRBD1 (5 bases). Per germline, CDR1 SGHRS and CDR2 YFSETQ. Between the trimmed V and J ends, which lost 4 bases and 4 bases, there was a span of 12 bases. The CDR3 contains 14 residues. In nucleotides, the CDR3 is TGCGCCAGCAGCCAGGGACCGTTAAATCAGCCCCAGCATTTT. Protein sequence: CASSQGPLNQPQHF.

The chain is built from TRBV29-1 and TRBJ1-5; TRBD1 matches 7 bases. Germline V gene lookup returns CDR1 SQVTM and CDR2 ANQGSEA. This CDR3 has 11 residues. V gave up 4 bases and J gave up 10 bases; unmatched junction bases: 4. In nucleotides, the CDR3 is TGCAGCGTTGGGGACAGCGGCCCCCAGCATTTT. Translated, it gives CSVGDSGPQHF.

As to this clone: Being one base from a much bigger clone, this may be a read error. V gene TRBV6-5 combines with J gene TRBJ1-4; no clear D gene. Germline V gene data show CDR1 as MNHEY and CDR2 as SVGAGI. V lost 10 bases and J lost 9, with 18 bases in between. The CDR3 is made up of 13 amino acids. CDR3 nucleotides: TGTGCCATCCAGGAAGTAAGAGGTCAAAAACTGTTTTTT. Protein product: CAIQEVRGQKLFF.

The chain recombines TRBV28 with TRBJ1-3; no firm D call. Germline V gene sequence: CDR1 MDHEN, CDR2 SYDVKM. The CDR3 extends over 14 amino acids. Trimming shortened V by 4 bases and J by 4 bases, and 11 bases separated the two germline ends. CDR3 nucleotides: TGTGCCAGCAGTTCCCCCCCGGGAGGAAACACCATATATTTT. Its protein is CASSSPPGGNTIYF.

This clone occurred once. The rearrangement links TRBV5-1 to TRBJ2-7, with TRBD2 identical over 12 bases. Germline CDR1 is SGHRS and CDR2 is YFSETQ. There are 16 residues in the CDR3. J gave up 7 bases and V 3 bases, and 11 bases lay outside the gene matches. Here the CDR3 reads CASSYRLAGDVGEQYF. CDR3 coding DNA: TGCGCCAGCAGCTACCGACTAGCGGGAGACGTCGGTGAGCAGTACTTC.

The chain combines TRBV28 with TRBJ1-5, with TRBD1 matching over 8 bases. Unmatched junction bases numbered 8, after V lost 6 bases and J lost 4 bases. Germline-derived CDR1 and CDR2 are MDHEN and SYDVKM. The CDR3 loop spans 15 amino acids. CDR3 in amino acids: CASSKLWTGNQPQHF. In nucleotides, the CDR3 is TGTGCCAGCAGCAAGTTGTGGACAGGGAATCAGCCCCAGCATTTT. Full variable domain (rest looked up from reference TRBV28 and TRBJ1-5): DVKVTQSSRYLVKRTGEKVFLECVQDMDHENMFWYRQDPGLGLRLIYFSYDVKMKEKGDIPEGYSVSREKKERFSLILESASTNQTSMYLCASSKLWTGNQPQHFGDGTRLSIL.